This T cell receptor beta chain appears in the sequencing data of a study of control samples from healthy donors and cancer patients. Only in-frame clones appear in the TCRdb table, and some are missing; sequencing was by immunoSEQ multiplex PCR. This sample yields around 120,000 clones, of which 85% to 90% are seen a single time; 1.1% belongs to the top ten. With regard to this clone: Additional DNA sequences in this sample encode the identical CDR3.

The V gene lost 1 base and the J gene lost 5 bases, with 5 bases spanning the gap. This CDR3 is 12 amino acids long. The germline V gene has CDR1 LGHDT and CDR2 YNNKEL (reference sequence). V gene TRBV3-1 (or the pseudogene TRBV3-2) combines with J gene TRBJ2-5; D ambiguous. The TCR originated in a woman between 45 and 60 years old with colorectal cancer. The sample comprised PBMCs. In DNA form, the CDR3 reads TGTGCCAGCAGCCAAGTCGGGGAGACCCAGTACTTC. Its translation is CASSQVGETQYF.